This T cell receptor (beta chain) derives from a study of OX40 agonist ivuxolimab in advanced cancers. Looking at the study overall: Patients were dosed with the agonistic anti-OX40 (CD134) antibody ivuxolimab.

Measured with immunoSEQ multiplex PCR; TCRdb has only the in-frame clones, and not every one. The sample lists more than 45,000 clones, more than 75% occurring once. The CDR3 spans 12 residues. V gave up 5 bases and J gave up 6 bases; unmatched junction bases: 4. CDR1 is LGHNA and CDR2 is YNFKEQ in the germline V gene. The specimen was CD4+ or CD8+ T cells sorted from blood, collected in a trial of the OX40 agonist ivuxolimab. The genes are TRBV4-2 and TRBJ2-7; TRBD1 matches at 7 bases. This TCR derives from an adult with an advanced solid tumor such as melanoma, head and neck, liver or kidney cancer. Here the CDR3 reads CASSVTGTEQYF. CDR3 in DNA: TGTGCCAGCAGCGTGACAGGGACCGAGCAGTACTTC.